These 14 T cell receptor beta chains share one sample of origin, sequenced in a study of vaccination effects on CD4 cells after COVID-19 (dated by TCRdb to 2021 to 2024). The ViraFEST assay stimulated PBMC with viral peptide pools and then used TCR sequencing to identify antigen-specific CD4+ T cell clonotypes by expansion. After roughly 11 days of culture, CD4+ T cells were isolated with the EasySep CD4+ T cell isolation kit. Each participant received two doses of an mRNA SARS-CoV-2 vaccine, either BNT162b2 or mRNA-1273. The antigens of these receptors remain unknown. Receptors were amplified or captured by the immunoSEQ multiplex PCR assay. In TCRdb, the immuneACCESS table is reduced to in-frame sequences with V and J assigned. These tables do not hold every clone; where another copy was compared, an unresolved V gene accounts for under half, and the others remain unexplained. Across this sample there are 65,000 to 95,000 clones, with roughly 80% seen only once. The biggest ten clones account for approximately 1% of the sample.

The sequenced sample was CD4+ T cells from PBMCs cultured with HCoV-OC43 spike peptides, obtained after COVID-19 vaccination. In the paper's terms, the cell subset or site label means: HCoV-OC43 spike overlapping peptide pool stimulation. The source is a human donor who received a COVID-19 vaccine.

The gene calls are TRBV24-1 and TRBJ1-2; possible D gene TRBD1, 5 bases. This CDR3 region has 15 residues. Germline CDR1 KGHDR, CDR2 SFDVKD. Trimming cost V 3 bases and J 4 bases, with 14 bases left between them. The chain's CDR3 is CATSDGGGESYGYTF. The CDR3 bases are TGTGCCACCAGTGATGGCGGGGGGGAAAGCTATGGCTACACCTTC.

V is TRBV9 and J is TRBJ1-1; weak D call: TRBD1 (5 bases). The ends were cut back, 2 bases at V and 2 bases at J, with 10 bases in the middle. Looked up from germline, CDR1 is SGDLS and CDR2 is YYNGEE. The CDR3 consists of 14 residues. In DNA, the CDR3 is TGTGCCAGCAGCGTGGCGGGGGTTAACACTGAAGCTTTCTTT. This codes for CASSVAGVNTEAFF.

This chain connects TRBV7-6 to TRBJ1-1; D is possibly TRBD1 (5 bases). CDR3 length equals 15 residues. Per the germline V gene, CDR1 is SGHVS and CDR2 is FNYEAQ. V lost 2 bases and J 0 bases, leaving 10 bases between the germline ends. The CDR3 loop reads CASSLQEGMNTEAFF. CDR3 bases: TGTGCCAGCAGCTTACAAGAGGGGATGAACACTGAAGCTTTCTTT.

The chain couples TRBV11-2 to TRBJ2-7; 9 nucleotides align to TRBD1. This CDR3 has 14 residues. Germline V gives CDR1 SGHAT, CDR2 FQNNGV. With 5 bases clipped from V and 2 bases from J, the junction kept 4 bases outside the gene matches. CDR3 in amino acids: CASSQGTGPYEQYV. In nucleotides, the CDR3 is TGTGCCAGCAGCCAAGGGACAGGGCCCTACGAGCAGTACGTC.

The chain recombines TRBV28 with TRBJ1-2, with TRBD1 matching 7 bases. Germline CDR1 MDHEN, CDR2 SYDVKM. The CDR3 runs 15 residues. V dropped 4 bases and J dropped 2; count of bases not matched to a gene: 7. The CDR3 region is CASSWALTGNYGYTF. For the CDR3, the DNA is TGTGCCAGCAGTTGGGCCCTGACAGGGAACTATGGCTACACCTTC.

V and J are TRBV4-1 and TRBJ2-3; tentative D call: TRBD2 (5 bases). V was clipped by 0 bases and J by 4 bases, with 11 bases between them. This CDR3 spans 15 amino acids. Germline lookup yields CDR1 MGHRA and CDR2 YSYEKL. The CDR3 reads CASSQEGLAPDTQYF. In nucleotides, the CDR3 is TGCGCCAGCAGCCAAGAGGGCCTAGCACCAGATACGCAGTATTTT.

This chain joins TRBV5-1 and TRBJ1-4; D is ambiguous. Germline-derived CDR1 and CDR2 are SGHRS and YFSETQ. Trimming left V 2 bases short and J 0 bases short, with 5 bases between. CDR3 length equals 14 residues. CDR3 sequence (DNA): TGCGCCAGCAGCTTAAGAGCAACTAATGAAAAACTGTTTTTT. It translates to CASSLRATNEKLFF.

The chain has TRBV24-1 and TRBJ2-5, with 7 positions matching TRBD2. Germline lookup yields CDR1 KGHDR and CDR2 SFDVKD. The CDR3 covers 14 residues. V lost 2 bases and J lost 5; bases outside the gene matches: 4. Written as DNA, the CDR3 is TGTGCCACCAGTGATTCTGGGAGGGCGGAGACCCAGTACTTC. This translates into CATSDSGRAETQYF.

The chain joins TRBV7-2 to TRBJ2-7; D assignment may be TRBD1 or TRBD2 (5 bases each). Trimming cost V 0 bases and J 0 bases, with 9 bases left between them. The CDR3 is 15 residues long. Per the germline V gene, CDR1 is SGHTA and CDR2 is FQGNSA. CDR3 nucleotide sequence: TGTGCCAGCAGCTTAGCGGGGGATAGCTCCTACGAGCAGTACGTC. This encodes CASSLAGDSSYEQYV.

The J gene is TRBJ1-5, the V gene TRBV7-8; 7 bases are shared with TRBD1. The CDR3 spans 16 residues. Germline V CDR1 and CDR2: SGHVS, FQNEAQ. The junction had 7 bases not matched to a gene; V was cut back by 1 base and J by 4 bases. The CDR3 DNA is TGTGCCAGCAGCTTAGAACGTGCAGGGGGGAATCAGCCCCAGCATTTT. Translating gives CASSLERAGGNQPQHF.

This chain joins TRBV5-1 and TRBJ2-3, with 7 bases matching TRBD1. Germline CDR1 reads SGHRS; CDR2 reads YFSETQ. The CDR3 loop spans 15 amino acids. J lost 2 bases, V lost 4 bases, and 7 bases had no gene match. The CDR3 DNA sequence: TGCGCCAGCAGCGTGACAGGGTTTCACACAGATACGCAGTATTTT. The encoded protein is CASSVTGFHTDTQYF. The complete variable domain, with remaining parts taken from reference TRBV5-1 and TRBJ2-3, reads KAGVTQTPRYLIKTRGQQVTLSCSPISGHRSVSWYQQTPGQGLQFLFEYFSETQRNKGNFPGRFSGRQFSNSRSEMNVSTLELGDSALYLCASSVTGFHTDTQYFGPGTRLTVL.

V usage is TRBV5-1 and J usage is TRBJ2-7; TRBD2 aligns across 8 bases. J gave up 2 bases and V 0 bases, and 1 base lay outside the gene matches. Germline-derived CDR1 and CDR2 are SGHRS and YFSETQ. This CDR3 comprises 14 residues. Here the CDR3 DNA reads TGCGCCAGCAGCTTGGTAGCGGGGACCTACGAGCAGTACGTC. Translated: CASSLVAGTYEQYV.

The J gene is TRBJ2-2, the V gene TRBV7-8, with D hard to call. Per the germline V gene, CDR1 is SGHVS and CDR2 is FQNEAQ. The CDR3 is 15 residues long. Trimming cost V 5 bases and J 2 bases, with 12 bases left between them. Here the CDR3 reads CASSRTRFNTGELFF. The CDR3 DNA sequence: TGTGCCAGCAGCCGAACACGATTCAACACCGGGGAGCTGTTTTTT. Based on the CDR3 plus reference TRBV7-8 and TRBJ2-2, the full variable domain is GAGVSQSPRYKVAKRGQDVALRCDPISGHVSLFWYQQALGQGPEFLTYFQNEAQLDKSGLPSDRFFAERPEGSVSTLKIQRTQQEDSAVYLCASSRTRFNTGELFFGEGSRLTVL.

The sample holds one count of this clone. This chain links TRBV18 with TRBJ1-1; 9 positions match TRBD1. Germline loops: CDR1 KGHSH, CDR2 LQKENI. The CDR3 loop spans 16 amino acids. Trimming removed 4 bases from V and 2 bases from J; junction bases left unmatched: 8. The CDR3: CASSLYTGGINTEAFF. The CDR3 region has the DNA TGTGCCAGCTCACTATATACAGGGGGCATCAACACTGAAGCTTTCTTT. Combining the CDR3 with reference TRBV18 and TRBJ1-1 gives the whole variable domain NAGVMQNPRHLVRRRGQEARLRCSPMKGHSHVYWYRQLPEEGLKFMVYLQKENIIDESGMPKERFSAEFPKEGPSILRIQQVVRGDSAAYFCASSLYTGGINTEAFFGQGTRLTVV.